These T cell receptor beta chains were read from a single sample in a study of shared clonotypes between healthy human individuals. TCRdb's copy holds only in-frame clones and misses some; the assay was immunoSEQ multiplex PCR. The sample has some 1 million clones; roughly 75% are singletons. The specimen sequenced was memory CD4+ T cells sorted from blood. These receptor sequences come from a man aged 18 to 35 in good health. The conserved cysteine and the conserved F or W are not part of the CDR3 here.

v_gene	j_gene	CDR3aa
TRBV10-2	TRBJ2-7	ASSYQGALDEQY
TRBV6-6	TRBJ1-1	ASSSLGRGTEAF
TRBV15	TRBJ2-1	ATSRDLNNEQF
TRBV2	TRBJ2-7	ASSDLTLTSGSYEQY
TRBV25-1	TRBJ2-3	ASTASGLLTDTQY
TRBV9	TRBJ2-3	ASRGSSTDTQY
TRBV2	TRBJ1-6	ASKAGDNSSPLH
TRBV19	TRBJ1-4	ASSGGAGTPRTNEKLF
TRBV5-8	TRBJ2-1	ASTGGSYNEQF
TRBV19	TRBJ2-7	ASSPRTTSGAYEQY
TRBV28	TRBJ1-1	ASSPLTGITEAF
TRBV19	TRBJ1-2	ASRAGGREGYT
TRBV5-6	TRBJ2-4	ASSLGGTDKNIQY
TRBV5-4	TRBJ2-3	ASSLDTSGRTDTQY
TRBV7-2	TRBJ2-7	ASSPDSFYEQY
TRBV19	TRBJ1-2	ASSTQLLRYGYT
TRBV11-2	TRBJ2-5	ASSRGGGQETQY
TRBV10-3	TRBJ1-1	AISAPGQGNTEAF
TRBV4-3	TRBJ1-1	ASSQAGLTEAF
TRBV6-5	TRBJ2-2	ASRPGDRPYGELF
TRBV5-1	TRBJ2-5	ASMTGTGWETQY
TRBV25-1	TRBJ2-7	ASSELAGDTIYEQY
TRBV20-1	TRBJ2-1	SAQKGNEQF
TRBV18	TRBJ1-1	ASSPRQGQDTEAF
TRBV5-4	TRBJ2-7	ASSSSGTGSYEQY